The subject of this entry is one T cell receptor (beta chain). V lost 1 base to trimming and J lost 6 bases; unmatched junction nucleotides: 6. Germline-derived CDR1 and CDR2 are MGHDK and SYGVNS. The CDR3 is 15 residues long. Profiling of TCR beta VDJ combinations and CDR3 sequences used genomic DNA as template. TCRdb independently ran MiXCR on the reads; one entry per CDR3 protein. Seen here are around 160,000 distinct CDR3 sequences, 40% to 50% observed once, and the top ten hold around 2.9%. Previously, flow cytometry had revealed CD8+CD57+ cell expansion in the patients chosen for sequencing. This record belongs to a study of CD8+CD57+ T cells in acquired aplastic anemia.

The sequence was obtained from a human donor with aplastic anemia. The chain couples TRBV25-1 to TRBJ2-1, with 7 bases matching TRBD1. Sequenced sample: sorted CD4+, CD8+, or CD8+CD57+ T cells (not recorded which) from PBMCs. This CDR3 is CASSESGQSSNEQFF. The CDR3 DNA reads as TGTGCCAGCAGTGAATCGGGACAGAGCTCCAATGAGCAGTTCTTC. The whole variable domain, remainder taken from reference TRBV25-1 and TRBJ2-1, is EADIYQTPRYLVIGTGKKITLECSQTMGHDKMYWYQQDPGMELHLIHYSYGVNSTEKGDLSSESTVSRIRTEHFPLTLESARPSHTSQYLCASSESGQSSNEQFFGPGTRLTVL.